One sample yielded the 12 T cell receptor beta chains listed below, sequenced in a study of blood T cell repertoires in COVID-19. TCRdb keeps only in-frame clones here, not all; method: immunoSEQ multiplex PCR. The data contain 70,000 to 90,000 clones, roughly four fifths of them seen just once; the ten biggest clones take up around 1.3%. Sequencing was done on a sample of peripheral blood. All receptors come from a woman aged 80 or over with acute or convalescent COVID-19.

The gene calls are TRBV19 and TRBJ1-1, with 8 bases that match TRBD1. The J segment lost 2 bases and the V segment lost 5 bases, leaving 1 base of the junction unmatched. This CDR3 comprises 13 residues. The germline V gene has CDR1 LNHDA and CDR2 SQIVND (reference sequence). The CDR3 nucleotides read TGTGCCAGTAGTGGACAGGGAAACACTGAAGCTTTCTTT. This encodes CASSGQGNTEAFF.

The CDR3 region has the DNA TGTGCCAGCAGGCCGGGACTAGTCCACGAGCAGTACTTC. This gives the protein CASRPGLVHEQYF. The genes are TRBV12-3 or TRBV12-4 and TRBJ2-7; 8 bases line up with TRBD2. The length of the CDR3 is 13 residues. V dropped 6 bases and J dropped 5; count of bases not matched to a gene: 6.

The gene calls are TRBV5-4 and TRBJ1-4, with D perhaps matching TRBD1 (5 bases). Germline V gives CDR1 SGHNT, CDR2 YYREEE (reference sequence). CDR3 length: 15 amino acids. Trimming took off 4 bases at V and 5 bases at J, with 15 bases between the two ends. The CDR3 sequence: CASSQDSNGNEKLFF. The CDR3 DNA follows: TGTGCCAGCAGCCAAGACAGTAACGGGAATGAAAAACTGTTTTTT.

The chain is built from TRBV2 and TRBJ2-2, with D maybe TRBD1 (6 bases). The CDR3 totals 15 residues. Looked up from germline, CDR1 is SNHLY and CDR2 is FYNNEI. Between the trimmed V and J ends, which lost 1 base and 4 bases, there was a span of 10 bases. The CDR3 nucleotides are TGTGCCAGCAGTGAAGGGGGACAAGCCACCGGGGAGCTGTTTTTT. Its protein is CASSEGGQATGELFF.

A note on this clone: Relative to the germline gene, one junction end is altered; a read error may explain this. This chain's CDR3 is CASSPPGHGGSALNF. The CDR3 nucleotides are TGCGCCAGCAGCCCACCGGGACACGGCGGTTCGGCCCTGAACTTT. V and J are TRBV5-1 and TRBJ1-1, with D possibly matching TRBD1 (6 bases). The CDR3 is 15 amino acids. Germline V gene data show CDR1 as SGHRS and CDR2 as YFSETQ.

This chain uses TRBV19 with TRBJ1-2; possible D gene TRBD1, 6 bases. CDR1 is LNHDA, CDR2 SQIVND, per germline (reference sequence). Between the trimmed V and J ends, which lost 10 bases and 8 bases, there was a span of 32 bases. The CDR3 consists of 17 residues. DNA of the CDR3: TGTGCCACCCGACCGAACCTCACAGGGAGCGGCTATAGAGGCTACACCTTC. Protein: CATRPNLTGSGYRGYTF.

The CDR3 nucleotides are TGCGCCAGCAGCTTGGCCGGGACAGCGAACACTGAAGCTTTCTTT. Protein sequence: CASSLAGTANTEAFF. The chain couples TRBV5-1 to TRBJ1-1, with TRBD1 matching 7 bases. This CDR3 contains 15 residues. With 0 bases clipped from V and 1 base from J, the junction kept 3 bases outside the gene matches. CDR1 is SGHRS, CDR2 YFSETQ, per germline. Full variable domain (remainder filled in from reference TRBV5-1 and TRBJ1-1): KAGVTQTPRYLIKTRGQQVTLSCSPISGHRSVSWYQQTPGQGLQFLFEYFSETQRNKGNFPGRFSGRQFSNSRSEMNVSTLELGDSALYLCASSLAGTANTEAFFGQGTRLTVV.

The V call is TRBV6-1, the J call TRBJ2-5; a weak D match, TRBD1 (6 bases). Trimming removed 2 bases at V and 4 bases at J, with 8 bases between. Germline CDR1 and CDR2: MNHNS and SASEGT. The CDR3 is 13 residues long. The CDR3 sequence: CASSEYRVETQYF. CDR3 DNA sequence: TGTGCCAGCAGTGAATACAGGGTAGAGACCCAGTACTTC.

This clone came up once. The rearrangement joins TRBV19 to TRBJ2-7; 10 bases match TRBD2. V shed 5 bases and J 0 bases; nucleotides not matched to a gene: 7. The CDR3 is 16 residues long. In germline, CDR1 is LNHDA, CDR2 SQIVND (reference sequence). The CDR3 region is CASSRTSGRSSYEQYF. The CDR3 bases are TGTGCCAGTAGTCGGACTAGCGGAAGGAGCTCCTACGAGCAGTACTTC.

Only one count was recorded for this clone. The rearrangement uses TRBV9 and TRBJ2-1; the D is unclear. V dropped 1 base and J dropped 0 bases, with 8 bases sitting between them. The CDR3 runs to 15 residues. CDR1 and CDR2 from the germline V gene are SGDLS and YYNGEE. The CDR3 region is CASSVSLSSYNEQFF. CDR3 in DNA: TGTGCCAGCAGCGTAAGTCTAAGCTCCTACAATGAGCAGTTCTTC.

The V and J genes are TRBV9 and TRBJ2-5; 11 bases fit TRBD2. Germline CDR1 SGDLS, CDR2 YYNGEE. The CDR3 totals 17 residues. The ends lost 0 bases at V and 4 bases at J; junction bases unmatched: 8. CDR3 DNA sequence: TGTGCCAGCAGCGTAGGATCGAGACTAGCGGGACGAGAGACCCAGTACTTC. It codes for CASSVGSRLAGRETQYF.

This sequence joins TRBV12-3 or TRBV12-4 and TRBJ1-1; 7 bases match TRBD1. CDR3 length equals 13 residues. V was pared by 7 bases and J by 1 base, with 3 bases of the junction left unmatched. The CDR3 protein is CASIRQGNTEAFF. For the CDR3, the DNA is TGTGCCAGCATTCGACAGGGGAACACTGAAGCTTTCTTT.